This T cell receptor (beta chain) appears in the sequencing data of a study of cytomegalovirus exposure and HLA in healthy donors. V lost 1 base and J lost 1, with 10 bases in between. The germline CDR1 and CDR2 sequences are SGHRS and YFSETQ. The length of the CDR3 is 15 residues. PCR was performed using 60 Vbeta and 13 Jbeta primers. Here immunoSEQ multiplex PCR was the method, and the copy in TCRdb shows in-frame clones only, minus some. The table shows some 130,000 clones, with roughly 79% occurring only once. The chain uses TRBV5-1 and TRBJ2-3, with D unclear. Sequencing was carried out using PBMCs. This receptor was taken from a woman aged 50 to 65 in good health and CMV-seronegative. The CDR3 coding sequence is TGCGCCAGCAGCTTGACAACAGAAGGCACAGATACGCAGTATTTT. Translated: CASSLTTEGTDTQYF.